The clone carrying this TCR beta chain turned up a few times. The data were taken from a study of blood T cells in healthy people across ages. The V gene lost 3 bases and the J gene lost 3 bases, with 12 bases spanning the gap. Germline lookup yields CDR1 KGHDR and CDR2 SFDVKD. The CDR3 is made up of 15 amino acids. For the second PCR, which ran for roughly 7 to 11 cycles, a sample-barcoded 5' primer and a J-beta primer mix were used. TCRdb recomputed calls from the 5' RACE reads with MiXCR, one row per CDR3 protein. Among about 930,000 distinct CDR3 sequences listed, 25% to 35% were seen once. The same data also contributed to another study, on T cells of mothers and their children.

The TCR comes from a woman in her 40s in good health. Specimen: blood. The rearrangement uses TRBV24-1 and TRBJ2-3; D may be TRBD1 or TRBD2 (5 bases each). The CDR3 loop reads CATSDPGTRTDTQYF. CDR3 nucleotide sequence: TGTGCCACCAGTGATCCCGGGACCAGGACAGATACGCAGTATTTT.